This TCR beta chain was identified in a study of T cells in Graves' hyperthyroidism and ophthalmopathy. This CDR3 is built from 17 residues. Germline loops: CDR1 SGHVS, CDR2 FQNEAQ. The V end was cut by 5 bases, the J end by 3 bases, with 21 bases between. TCR beta CDR3 regions were amplified from RNA transcripts. The HTBI primer set was used in a first-round RT-PCR of the TCR CDR3. TCRdb re-analysed the multiplex PCR reads in MiXCR, keeping a single row per CDR3 protein. The sample holds about 420,000 distinct CDR3 sequences; approximately 14% are singletons and the top ten take 5.3%. Many counts were recorded for this clonotype.

This TCR was recovered from a young woman with Graves' hyperthyroidism. Sequencing used blood. This chain joins TRBV7-8 and TRBJ2-3, with D perhaps matching TRBD2 (7 bases). The CDR3 protein is CASSGTSGGGSTDTQYF. Written as DNA, the CDR3 is TGTGCCAGCAGCGGGACTTCTGGGGGCGGGAGTACAGATACGCAGTATTTT.